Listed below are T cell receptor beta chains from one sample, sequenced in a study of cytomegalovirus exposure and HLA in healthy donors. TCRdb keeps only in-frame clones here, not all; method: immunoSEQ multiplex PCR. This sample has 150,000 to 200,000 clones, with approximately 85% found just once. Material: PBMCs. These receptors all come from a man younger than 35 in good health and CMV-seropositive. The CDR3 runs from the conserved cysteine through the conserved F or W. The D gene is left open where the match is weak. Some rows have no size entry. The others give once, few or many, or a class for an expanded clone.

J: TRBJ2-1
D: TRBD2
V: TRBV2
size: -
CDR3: CASRLVASGVYEQFF
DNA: TGTGCCAGCAGGCTCGTCGCTAGCGGGGTTTATGAGCAGTTCTTC

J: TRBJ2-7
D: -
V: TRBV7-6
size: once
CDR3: CASSLDLAGRGDEQYF
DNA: TGTGCCAGCAGCTTAGATTTGGCGGGCAGGGGCGACGAGCAGTACTTC

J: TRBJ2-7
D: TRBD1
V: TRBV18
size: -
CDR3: CASSPGTGFDEQYF
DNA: TGTGCCAGCTCACCCGGGACAGGGTTTGACGAGCAGTACTTC

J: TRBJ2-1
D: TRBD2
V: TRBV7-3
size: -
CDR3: CASSLNGAGGQQFF
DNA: TGTGCCAGCAGCCTCAACGGAGCGGGGGGCCAGCAGTTCTTC

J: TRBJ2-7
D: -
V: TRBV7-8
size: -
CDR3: CASSLGPSSYEQYF
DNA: TGTGCCAGCAGCTTAGGGCCTAGCTCCTACGAGCAGTACTTC

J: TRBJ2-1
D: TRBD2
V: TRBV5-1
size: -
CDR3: CASSLGAGVNEQFF
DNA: TGCGCCAGCAGCTTGGGAGCGGGGGTGAATGAGCAGTTCTTC

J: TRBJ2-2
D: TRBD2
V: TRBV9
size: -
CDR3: CASSRLLAGGRNGELFF
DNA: TGTGCCAGCAGCAGACTACTAGCGGGGGGGCGTAACGGGGAGCTGTTTTTT

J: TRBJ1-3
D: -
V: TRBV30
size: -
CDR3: CAEQGYPGNTIYF
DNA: TGTGCCGAGCAGGGCTATCCTGGAAACACCATATATTTT

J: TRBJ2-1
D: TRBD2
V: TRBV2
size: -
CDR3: CASSGVSGVTSSYNEQFF
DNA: TGTGCCAGCAGTGGGGTTAGCGGGGTAACGAGCTCCTACAATGAGCAGTTCTTC

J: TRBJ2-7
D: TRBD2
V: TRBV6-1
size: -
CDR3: CASSEATAGGLSYEQYF
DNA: TGTGCCAGCAGTGAAGCGACCGCGGGGGGGCTTTCCTACGAGCAGTACTTC

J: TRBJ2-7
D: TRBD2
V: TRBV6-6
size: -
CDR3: CASSTSGGPYEQYF
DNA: TGTGCCAGCAGTACCAGCGGGGGGCCCTACGAGCAGTACTTC

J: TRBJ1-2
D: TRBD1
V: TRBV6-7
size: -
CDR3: CASSYARTGPYGYTF
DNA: TGTGCCAGCAGTTACGCCCGGACAGGACCTTATGGCTACACCTTC

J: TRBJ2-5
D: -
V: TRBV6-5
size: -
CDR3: CASMNQGSLETQYF
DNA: TGTGCCAGCATGAACCAAGGGAGCTTAGAGACCCAGTACTTC

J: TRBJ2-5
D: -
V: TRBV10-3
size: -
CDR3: CAISESRSGQETQYF
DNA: TGTGCCATCAGTGAGTCGCGTAGCGGCCAAGAGACCCAGTACTTC

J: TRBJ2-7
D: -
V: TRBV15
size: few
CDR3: CATSQRKAGLASSYEQYF
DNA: TGTGCCACCAGCCAGCGCAAGGCGGGGTTGGCTTCGTCCTACGAGCAGTACTTC

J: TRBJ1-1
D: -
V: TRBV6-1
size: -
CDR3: CASIHRARGTEAFF
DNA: TGTGCCAGCATTCACAGGGCAAGAGGCACTGAAGCTTTCTTT

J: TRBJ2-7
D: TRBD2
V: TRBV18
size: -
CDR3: CASSPSLGGGLDEQYF
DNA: TGTGCCAGCTCACCATCCTTAGGCGGGGGGCTGGACGAGCAGTACTTC

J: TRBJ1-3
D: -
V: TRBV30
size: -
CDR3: CAWSVRQNAGNTIYF
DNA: TGTGCCTGGAGTGTCAGGCAGAACGCTGGAAACACCATATATTTT

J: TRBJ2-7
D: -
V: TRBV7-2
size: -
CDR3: CASSFVGTYEQYF
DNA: TGTGCCAGCAGCTTCGTCGGGACCTACGAGCAGTACTTC

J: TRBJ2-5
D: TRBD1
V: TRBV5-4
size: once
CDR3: CASSSRDSQETQYF
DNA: TGTGCCAGCAGCTCTAGGGACAGCCAAGAGACCCAGTACTTC

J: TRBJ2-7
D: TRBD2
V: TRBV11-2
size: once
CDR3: CASSSGLAGNQYF
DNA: TGTGCCAGCAGTTCAGGACTAGCGGGGAATCAGTACTTC

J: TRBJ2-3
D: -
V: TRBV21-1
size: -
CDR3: CASSHRLGQDTQYF
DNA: TGTGCCAGCAGCCACCGACTCGGCCAGGATACGCAGTATTTT

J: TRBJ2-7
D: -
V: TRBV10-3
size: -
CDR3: CAISDSYRNYEQYF
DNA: TGTGCCATCAGTGATTCATACAGGAACTACGAGCAGTACTTC

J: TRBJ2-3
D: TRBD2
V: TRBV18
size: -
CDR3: CASSPALTSGDTDTQYF
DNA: TGTGCCAGCTCACCAGCTCTCACTAGCGGGGACACAGATACGCAGTATTTT

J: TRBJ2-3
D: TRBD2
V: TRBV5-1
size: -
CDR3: CASSLDPSGLSTDTQYF
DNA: TGCGCCAGCAGCTTGGACCCTAGCGGCCTTAGCACAGATACGCAGTATTTT

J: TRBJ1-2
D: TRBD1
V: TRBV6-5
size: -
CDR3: CASTEGTGARGYTF
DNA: TGTGCCAGCACGGAGGGCACAGGGGCGCGTGGCTACACCTTC

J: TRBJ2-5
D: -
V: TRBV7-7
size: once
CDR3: CASSLERVQTQYF
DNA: TGTGCCAGCAGCTTAGAGAGGGTCCAGACCCAGTACTTC

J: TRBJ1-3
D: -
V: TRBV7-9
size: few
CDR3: CASSPLAGNTIYF
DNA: TGTGCCAGCAGCCCCCTTGCGGGAAACACCATATATTTT

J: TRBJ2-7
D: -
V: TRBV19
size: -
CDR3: CASSALRSGYEQYF
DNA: TGTGCCAGTAGTGCGCTTAGATCTGGCTACGAGCAGTACTTC

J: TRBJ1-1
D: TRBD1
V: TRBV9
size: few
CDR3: CASSAPGQGKNTEAFF
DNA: TGTGCCAGCAGCGCACCGGGACAGGGAAAGAACACTGAAGCTTTCTTT

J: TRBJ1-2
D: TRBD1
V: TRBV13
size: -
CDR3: CASSPRDRDYGYTF
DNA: TGTGCCAGCAGCCCCAGGGACAGGGATTATGGCTACACCTTC

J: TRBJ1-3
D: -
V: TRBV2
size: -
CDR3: CASTERDGGLGNTIYF
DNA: TGTGCCAGCACCGAAAGGGACGGGGGGCTTGGAAACACCATATATTTT

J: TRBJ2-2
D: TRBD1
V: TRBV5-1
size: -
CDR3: CASSLVGQYTGELFF
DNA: TGCGCCAGCAGCTTGGTGGGACAGTACACCGGGGAGCTGTTTTTT

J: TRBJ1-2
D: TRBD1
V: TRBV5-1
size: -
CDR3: CASSLDGTGGWDNYGYTF
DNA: TGCGCCAGCAGCTTGGACGGGACAGGGGGATGGGATAACTATGGCTACACCTTC

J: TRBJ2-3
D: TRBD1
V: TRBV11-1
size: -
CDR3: CASSQDRYPDTQYF
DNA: TGTGCCAGCAGCCAGGACAGGTACCCAGATACGCAGTATTTT

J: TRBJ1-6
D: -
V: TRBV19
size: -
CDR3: CASSIAGFSPLHF
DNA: TGTGCCAGTAGTATAGCAGGGTTTTCACCCCTCCACTTT

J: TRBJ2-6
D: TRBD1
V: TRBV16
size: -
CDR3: CASSPARRTGAGANVLTF
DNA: TGTGCCAGCAGCCCCGCGAGACGAACAGGGGCGGGGGCCAACGTCCTGACTTTC

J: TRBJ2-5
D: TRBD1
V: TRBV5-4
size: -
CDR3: CASSLGDRDQETQYF
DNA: TGCGCCAGCAGCTTGGGGGACAGGGACCAAGAGACCCAGTACTTC

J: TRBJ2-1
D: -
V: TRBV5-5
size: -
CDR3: CASSLAGDPSFGFF
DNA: TGTGCCAGCAGCTTGGCCGGGGATCCTAGCTTCGGGTTCTTC

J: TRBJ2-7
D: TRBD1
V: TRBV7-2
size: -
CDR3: CASSLEQGPYEQYF
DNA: TGTGCCAGCAGCTTAGAACAGGGGCCCTACGAGCAGTACTTC

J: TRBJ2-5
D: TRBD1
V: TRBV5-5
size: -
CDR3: CASSLARGRGTQYF
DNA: TGTGCCAGCAGCTTGGCCAGGGGGCGCGGGACCCAGTACTTC

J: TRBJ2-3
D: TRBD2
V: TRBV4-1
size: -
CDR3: CASSQTVAFSSRRGDTDTQYF
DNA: TGCGCCAGCAGCCAGACCGTCGCCTTTTCGTCGCGGCGGGGGGACACAGATACGCAGTATTTT